Below, one T cell receptor beta chain is given with its context. What antigen it recognizes has not been identified. The sample holds no much larger clone one base away, and base qualities are not on file. The CDR1 and CDR2 encoded by the germline V gene are ENHRY and SYGVKD. The CDR3 spans 13 residues, from the cysteine through the phenylalanine. Only the CDR3 DNA stays, 39 bases, in frame from base 1. V gives up 9 bases and J gives up 3 bases, and the segment between their germline ends measures 12 bases. The record originates from a study of shared clonotypes between healthy human individuals (dated by TCRdb to about 2020). Some background on the complete study: The cohort comprised two women and a few men aged 18 to 49 years. Between about 0.9 and 9 billion PBMCs per donor were obtained by leukapheresis. To estimate repertoire size and how much clonotypes are shared between individuals, the study performed deep sequencing of blood TCR repertoires from about five healthy adults. For each donor, three plates each were used for CD4 naive and CD4 memory, two plates were used for CD8 naive, and one plate was used for CD8 memory. Different laboratories and diverse techniques were used to prepare libraries and sequence TCR repertoires, to increase sequencing depth and limit assay-specific biases.

CD8 naive samples were obtained by positive selection for CCR7 among CD45RO-negative cells, yielding a CD45RA+CCR7+ population from which TemRA cells were excluded. The donors were healthy, HIV-negative adults who had no recently reported acute infections or vaccinations. Every donor was a Caucasian adult living in Nashville, Tennessee, USA. Blood was obtained by leukapheresis, after which PBMCs were separated by Ficoll-Histopaque density gradient centrifugation and cryopreserved in liquid nitrogen vapor phase. Analytical flow cytometry was used to check the purity and quantity of every magnetically sorted T cell population. Genomic DNA was isolated from each sorted fraction and quantified by UV absorbance on a Nanodrop 2000c. TCR CDR3 regions were amplified from genomic DNA by multiplex PCR using the deep immunoSEQ assay. Extracted genomic DNA from each cell subset was distributed evenly across all wells of several immunoSEQ 96-well plates, and each plate was treated as a replicate. Each replicate PCR for sorted subsets received about 210 ng genomic DNA, equal to roughly 29,000 T cell genomes. The purified libraries were quantified using a Qubit 3.0 fluorometer, sized with a Bioanalyzer 2100, and then quantified again using the KAPA Library Quantification kit. Every immunoSEQ 96-well plate was sequenced on a separate single-read 150-cycle Illumina NextSeq 550 flow cell. On the authors' methods: Because only junctional sequences without quality scores were contained in the immunoSEQ output, filtering matching that applied to full-length reads could not be performed. To assign V/J genes and CDR3, sequences were annotated against IMGT germline references using PyIR, a Python wrapper for IgBLAST v1.9. Reads were filtered out if the reads had weak V/J assignments (E-value above 1e-6), no CDR3, stop codons, out-of-frame junctions, or ambiguous translated residues. A V3J clonotype was defined by an identical inferred V gene, J gene, and CDR3 amino acid sequence. Percentage overlap between repertoires was computed as shared unique clonotypes divided by the size of the smaller repertoire. Richness of each repertoire was evaluated using RTK rarefaction, the Chao1 estimator, and Recon v2.1 estimates of unobserved clonotypes. For all TCRbeta clonotypes obtained by the gDNA method from a few donors, generation probabilities were computed with OLGA. This immuneACCESS table, as held by TCRdb, lists in-frame sequences with V and J called but not all clones. Of the missing ones, under half trace to an unresolved V gene in checked studies; the others have no known cause. V and J calls and clone size are those listed in that table; D and trimming were worked out from the DNA. In all, the sample holds around 1,900,000 clones, and over 85% of those were seen once. The top ten constitute 1.5% to 2% of the sample.

The investigation overall reported the following: Rarefaction of sorted-subset datasets indicated incomplete sequencing despite the large sequencing depth. Only blood was sampled, and tissue TCR repertoires likely differ from those in blood. Compared with non-shared clonotypes, clonotypes shared by all four sorted-subset donors had higher generation probabilities. Pairwise subsampling indicated that sequencing depth was expected to affect the degree of clonotype sharing among donors. Because the study included only a small number of donors, the genetic and exposure-history diversity represented was limited. Across a handful of donors, 5% to 6% of naive CD4, around 3.5% of naive CD8, around 2.1% of memory CD4, and approximately 0.4% of memory CD8 clonotypes were shared. Naive subsets generally had larger estimated clonotype richness than memory subsets.

The source material was naive CD8+ T cells from PBMCs. Sample cell subset or site, as interpreted from the label and publication: CD45RA+CCR7+. The TCR originated in a man between 18 and 35 years old in good health. Some clones in this sample may be carry-over from other donors' samples. Rearrangement joined TRBV10-3 to TRBJ1-5; perhaps TRBD1 is the D gene, with 5 bases matching. The DNA is TGTGCCATAGCGACAGACTCCAATCAGCCCCAGCATTTT. Its amino acids are CAIATDSNQPQHF.